This T cell receptor beta chain was observed in a study of radiation and T cells in renal cell carcinoma. Overall study findings and caveats: Top tumor clonotypes rose in blood 2 weeks post-radiation, then contracted.

This CDR3 is 12 amino acids long. Germline CDR1 reads MNHNS; CDR2 reads SASEGT. V was shortened by 8 bases and J by 0 bases, with 8 bases between the two germline ends. As regards this clone: As yet, its antigen is unknown.

Measured with immunoSEQ multiplex PCR; TCRdb has only the in-frame clones, and not every one. The sample records 110,000 to 150,000 clones, around 78% being singletons. Time point here: baseline pretreatment blood. Sample treatment: 15 Gy SBRT to primary tumor, nephrectomy 4 weeks later. This receptor was obtained from a woman aged 50 to 65 with renal cell carcinoma. The sample consisted of blood, taken from a patient whose treatment included radiotherapy and nephrectomy. This chain links TRBV6-1 with TRBJ2-7; TRBD2 is a possible D gene (6 bases). CDR3 sequence: CASWGVSYEQYF. The DNA of the CDR3 is TGTGCCAGCTGGGGGGTCTCCTACGAGCAGTACTTC.